The 17 T cell receptor beta chains below come from one sample, sequenced in a study of CD8+ T cells in alopecia areata. RNA was isolated and reverse transcribed to cDNA, the sequencing template. Data came from immunoSEQ multiplex PCR; TCRdb stores just in-frame clones and leaves some out. The table lists 120,000 or so clones, over 55% of them singletons. The treatment was: oral pan-JAK inhibitor, 5-10 mg twice daily. Sample: CD4+ T cells sorted from blood, taken at week 4, from a patient treated with tofacitinib. The receptors here all came from a human donor with alopecia areata.

The chain employs TRBV7-2 and TRBJ2-2, with D possibly TRBD2 on 6 matching bases. The CDR3 runs to 16 residues. The germline gives CDR1 SGHTA, CDR2 FQGNSA. V lost 0 bases to trimming and J lost 4 bases, with 12 bases between them. The CDR3 loop reads CASSLAGLALTGELFF. In DNA form, the CDR3 reads TGTGCCAGCAGCTTAGCAGGGCTAGCGCTCACCGGGGAGCTGTTTTTT.

J is TRBJ2-2 and V is TRBV6-1; D might be TRBD1 or TRBD2, each matching 6 bases. Trimming stripped 0 bases from V and 0 bases from J, with 14 bases between. The CDR3 has 18 residues. Germline V lookup: CDR1 MNHNS, CDR2 SASEGT. The chain's CDR3 is CASSEALGGAANTGELFF. Here the CDR3 DNA reads TGTGCCAGCAGTGAAGCGCTCGGGGGCGCCGCGAACACCGGGGAGCTGTTTTTT.

This CDR3 is CASSLTGGQETQYF. The DNA of the CDR3 is TGCGCCAGCAGCTTGACAGGAGGGCAAGAGACCCAGTACTTC. V gene TRBV5-1 combines with J gene TRBJ2-5; possibly TRBD2 for D (6 bases). The CDR3 is 14 residues long. Germline V gene sequence: CDR1 SGHRS, CDR2 YFSETQ. Trimming removed 1 base from V and 2 bases from J, with 9 bases in between.

V gene TRBV5-1 combines with J gene TRBJ2-7, with TRBD2 identical over 10 bases. In germline, CDR1 is SGHRS, CDR2 YFSETQ. The CDR3 is 13 amino acids. The junction had 1 base not matched to a gene; V was cut back by 2 bases and J by 5 bases. In DNA, the CDR3 is TGCGCCAGCAGCTTAGCGGGAGGGGACGAGCAGTACTTC. It specifies CASSLAGGDEQYF.

V is TRBV5-1 and J is TRBJ2-3; 7 bases fit TRBD2. The CDR3 loop spans 15 amino acids. Germline CDR1 reads SGHRS; CDR2 reads YFSETQ. Trimming took 0 bases from V and 0 from J; bases not matched to a gene: 1. This chain's CDR3 is CASSLERESTDTQYF. The DNA of the CDR3 is TGCGCCAGCAGCTTGGAGCGGGAAAGCACAGATACGCAGTATTTT.

V usage is TRBV18 and J usage is TRBJ2-7; the match to TRBD1 covers 9 bases. In germline, CDR1 is KGHSH, CDR2 LQKENI. The CDR3 has 15 residues. Trimming took 3 bases from V and 6 from J; bases not matched to a gene: 9. The CDR3 is CASSPPGQGKGEQYF. CDR3 bases: TGTGCCAGCTCACCCCCGGGACAGGGAAAGGGCGAGCAGTACTTC.

The rearrangement links TRBV30 to TRBJ1-3; TRBD1 matches 7 bases. The CDR3 covers 13 residues. V shed 6 bases and J 5 bases; nucleotides not matched to a gene: 7. Germline CDR1 is GTSNPN and CDR2 is SVGIG (reference sequence). The DNA for the CDR3 is TGTGCCTGCCTAAGGGACAGAAGAAACACCATATATTTT. Amino acids: CACLRDRRNTIYF.

The chain combines TRBV29-1 with TRBJ2-1; D not certain. The germline CDR1 and CDR2 sequences are SQVTM and ANQGSEA. The V gene lost 6 bases and the J gene lost 0 bases, with 12 bases spanning the gap. The CDR3 extends over 14 amino acids. CDR3 nucleotide sequence: TGCAGCGTCGCGCCTACAAACTCCTACAATGAGCAGTTCTTC. Translated: CSVAPTNSYNEQFF.

CDR3 bases: TGTGCCAGCACCAGGGACAGGGCTTCTTCACCCCTCCACTTT. It specifies CASTRDRASSPLHF. The chain couples TRBV5-6 to TRBJ1-6, with TRBD1 matching over 9 bases. V was clipped by 6 bases and J by 9 bases; unmatched bases: 7. CDR3 length equals 14 residues. The germline V gene has CDR1 SGHDT and CDR2 YYEEEE. The variable domain in full, with the rest retrieved from reference TRBV5-6 and TRBJ1-6, is DAGVTQSPTHLIKTRGQQVTLRCSPKSGHDTVSWYQQALGQGPQFIFQYYEEEERQRGNFPDRFSGHQFPNYSSELNVNALLLGDSALYLCASTRDRASSPLHFGNGTRLTVT.

The chain has TRBV19 and TRBJ2-1; TRBD2 agrees at 10 bases. CDR3 length: 15 residues. The germline CDR1 and CDR2 sequences are LNHDA and SQIVND (reference sequence). Trimming at V came to 8 bases and at J to 5 bases, leaving 9 bases not matched to a gene. The DNA for the CDR3 is TGTGCCAGTCTCGGTGGACTAGCGGACCACAATGAGCAGTTCTTC. Amino acid sequence: CASLGGLADHNEQFF.

The chain employs TRBV14 and TRBJ2-1; D gene uncertain. The CDR3 consists of 14 residues. With 1 base removed from V and 4 bases from J, the gap between germline ends came to 8 bases. The V gene's germline CDR1 is SGHDN and CDR2 FVKESK. CDR3 bases: TGTGCCAGCAGCCAAGCGGTTACATACAATGAGCAGTTCTTC. This translates into CASSQAVTYNEQFF.

Of note for this clone: The sample has other DNA sequences that encode this CDR3 too. The gene calls are TRBV29-1 and TRBJ1-3, with 7 nucleotides matching TRBD1. This CDR3 is 13 amino acids long. V trimming: 4 bases; J trimming: 2 bases; junction bases outside the gene matches: 2. Germline lookup yields CDR1 SQVTM and CDR2 ANQGSEA. The CDR3 reads CSVGTGPGNTIYF. The CDR3 DNA follows: TGCAGCGTTGGGACAGGTCCTGGAAACACCATATATTTT.

The rearrangement uses TRBV9 and TRBJ2-3; possible D gene TRBD1, 6 bases. Trimming cost V 3 bases and J 6 bases, with 14 bases left between them. This CDR3 has 14 residues. In germline, CDR1 is SGDLS, CDR2 YYNGEE. The CDR3 sequence is CASSGDQGIDTQYF. CDR3 nucleotides: TGTGCCAGCAGCGGAGATCAGGGGATCGATACGCAGTATTTT.

The V and J genes are TRBV7-2 and TRBJ2-6, with D maybe TRBD1 (6 bases). The V end was cut by 11 bases, the J end by 0 bases, with 14 bases between. Germline V gene sequence: CDR1 SGHTA, CDR2 FQGNSA. The CDR3 loop spans 15 amino acids. The CDR3 protein is CAGSQDSSGANVLTF. The CDR3 DNA reads TGTGCCGGGAGCCAGGACAGCTCTGGGGCCAACGTCCTGACTTTC.

This clone was found once. The rearrangement uses TRBV7-9 and TRBJ1-5; D is unclear. Germline V gene data show CDR1 as SEHNR and CDR2 as FQNEAQ (reference sequence). The CDR3 totals 14 residues. Between the trimmed V and J ends, which lost 2 bases and 0 bases, there was a span of 5 bases. In DNA, the CDR3 is TGTGCCAGCAGCTTAAAGGATAGCAATCAGCCCCAGCATTTT. Encoded protein: CASSLKDSNQPQHF.

J is TRBJ1-6 and V is TRBV29-1; D is perhaps TRBD1 (6 bases). Germline CDR1 is SQVTM and CDR2 is ANQGSEA. Between the trimmed V and J ends, which lost 0 bases and 8 bases, there was a span of 8 bases. The length of the CDR3 is 13 residues. Written as DNA, the CDR3 is TGCAGCGTTGAAGAAAACAGGGATTCACCCCTCCACTTT. It codes for CSVEENRDSPLHF.

The chain uses TRBV7-2 and TRBJ2-3; D is undetermined. The germline CDR1 and CDR2 sequences are SGHTA and FQGNSA. This CDR3 region has 13 residues. Trimming removed 3 bases at V and 4 bases at J, with 8 bases between. CDR3 sequence: CASSLFIPDTQYF. Written as DNA, the CDR3 is TGTGCCAGCAGCTTGTTCATCCCAGATACGCAGTATTTT.